These 2 T cell receptor beta chains originate from one sample sequenced in a study of blood T cell repertoires in COVID-19 (dated by TCRdb to about 2020). Library creation used the immunoSEQ multiplex PCR assay. TCRdb's version of the immuneACCESS table is confined to in-frame rearrangements and falls short of the full clone set. An unresolved V gene accounts for under half of the shortfall where checked; the remainder is of unknown origin. The sample records 150,000 or so clones, approximately 80% of which are singletons. Approximately 30% of the sample comes from the top ten. The sequencing sample was made of peripheral blood. These receptors were taken from a woman between 55 and 75 years old with acute or convalescent COVID-19.

CDR3 loop: CASSLRQGVVFTEAFF. The CDR3, as DNA: TGTGCCAGCAGCCTCAGACAGGGTGTCGTTTTCACTGAAGCTTTCTTT. The chain has TRBV7-9 and TRBJ1-1; 7 nucleotides align to TRBD1. The CDR3 is 16 amino acids. Germline CDR1 SEHNR, CDR2 FQNEAQ (reference sequence). V shed 5 bases and J 4 bases; nucleotides not matched to a gene: 13.

V is TRBV6-5 and J is TRBJ2-4; D perhaps matches TRBD1 (5 bases). The CDR3 extends over 13 amino acids. The ends were cut back, 9 bases at V and 8 bases at J, with 17 bases in the middle. Germline V gene lookup returns CDR1 MNHEY and CDR2 SVGAGI. CDR3 nucleotide sequence: TGTGCCAGTCAGTCACACGGACAAGACATTCAGTACTTC. It yields the protein CASQSHGQDIQYF.